This entry lists 31 T cell receptor beta chains sequenced from one sample in a study of blood T cell repertoires in COVID-19. Here immunoSEQ multiplex PCR was the method, and the copy in TCRdb shows in-frame clones only, minus some. The table shows roughly 280,000 clones, with about 87% occurring only once. The sequenced sample consisted of PBMCs or T cells enriched from blood (not recorded which). The source is a woman younger than 45 with acute COVID-19.

This clone is a singleton in its sample. The chain carries TRBV28 and TRBJ2-1; possibly TRBD2 for D (5 bases). CDR1 MDHEN and CDR2 SYDVKM come from the germline V gene. The CDR3 runs to 15 residues. Trimming removed 1 base at V and 5 bases at J, with 12 bases between. CDR3 in amino acids: CASSLLGRADNEQFF. CDR3 nucleotide sequence: TGTGCCAGCAGTTTATTAGGTAGAGCGGACAATGAGCAGTTCTTC.

The chain is built from TRBV19 and TRBJ1-2; 8 nucleotides line up with TRBD1. The V and J ends lost 6 bases and 3 bases, in that order; junction bases with no gene match: 9. The CDR3 sequence is 15 residues long. The V gene's germline CDR1 is LNHDA and CDR2 SQIVND (reference sequence). DNA for the CDR3: TGTGCCAGTAGGGAGGGGACAGGAACCCACTATGGCTACACCTTC. Translating it yields CASREGTGTHYGYTF.

The chain carries TRBV18 and TRBJ1-4, with a possible D match to TRBD1 (5 bases). Trimming took off 2 bases at V and 4 bases at J, with 14 bases between the two ends. The germline CDR1 and CDR2 sequences are KGHSH and LQKENI. The CDR3 totals 16 residues. The CDR3 coding sequence is TGTGCCAGCTCACCAAAATCGACAGAATATAATGAAAAACTGTTTTTT. Its translation: CASSPKSTEYNEKLFF.

This chain uses TRBV7-9 with TRBJ2-7, with 7 nucleotides matching TRBD1. V shed 4 bases, J shed 5 bases, and the junction held 11 bases outside the gene matches. Germline V gene sequence: CDR1 SEHNR, CDR2 FQNEAQ (reference sequence). CDR3 length: 15 amino acids. In DNA form, the CDR3 reads TGTGCCAGCAGCTCGTCCGGGACAGACTGGCACGAGCAGTACTTC. This gives the protein CASSSSGTDWHEQYF.

The chain uses TRBV6-4 and TRBJ1-2; TRBD1 matches at 7 bases. Germline assignment: CDR1 MRHNA and CDR2 SNTAGT. The CDR3 contains 13 residues. V lost 6 bases, J lost 2 bases, and 3 bases stayed unmatched. CDR3 residues: CASRQGKNYGYTF. CDR3 nucleotide sequence: TGTGCCAGCAGACAGGGGAAAAACTATGGCTACACCTTC.

On this clone itself: Other DNA sequences of this sample code for an identical CDR3. The chain uses TRBV27 and TRBJ2-1; TRBD1 matches 8 bases. The CDR3 loop spans 13 amino acids. From germline, CDR1 is MNHEY and CDR2 SMNVEV (reference sequence). With 2 bases clipped from V and 6 bases from J, the junction kept 0 bases outside the gene matches. CDR3 sequence reads: CASSLDRGNEQFF. CDR3 DNA sequence: TGTGCCAGCAGTTTAGACAGGGGCAATGAGCAGTTCTTC.

The chain uses TRBV29-1 and TRBJ2-2; 8 bases map to TRBD2. V was clipped by 2 bases and J by 1 base; unmatched bases: 6. Germline V gene sequence: CDR1 SQVTM, CDR2 ANQGSEA. This CDR3 contains 16 residues. The CDR3 coding sequence is TGCAGCGTTGAACGGTTAGCGGGAATGAACACCGGGGAGCTGTTTTTT. The encoded protein is CSVERLAGMNTGELFF.

The chain couples TRBV19 to TRBJ2-2; tentatively, D is TRBD2 (6 bases). V lost 8 bases and J 6 bases, leaving 7 bases between the germline ends. This CDR3 spans 11 amino acids. Germline V gives CDR1 LNHDA, CDR2 SQIVND (reference sequence). The CDR3: CASASAGELFF. The CDR3 bases are TGTGCCAGTGCTAGCGCCGGGGAGCTGTTTTTT.

The gene calls are TRBV6-5 and TRBJ2-7, with 14 nucleotides matching TRBD2. The CDR3 length is 14 residues. CDR1 MNHEY and CDR2 SVGAGI come from the germline V gene. Trimming took 6 bases from V and 4 from J; bases not matched to a gene: 2. The CDR3, as DNA: TGTGCCAGCAGGGGGACTAGCGGGAGTTACGAGCAGTACTTC. It translates to CASRGTSGSYEQYF.

V is TRBV28 and J is TRBJ1-5, with a possible D match to TRBD1 (5 bases). Per germline, CDR1 MDHEN and CDR2 SYDVKM. Deletions cut 9 bases from V and 1 base from J, with 13 bases between. There are 14 residues in the CDR3. DNA for the CDR3: TGTGCCAGTTTAGGGGTTGGGAGCAATCAGCCCCAGCATTTT. This translates into CASLGVGSNQPQHF.

The chain couples TRBV5-1 to TRBJ2-7, with D tentatively TRBD2 (6 bases). The germline V and J ends were trimmed by 4 bases and 0 bases, with 14 bases remaining between them. CDR3 length: 15 residues. The germline V gene has CDR1 SGHRS and CDR2 YFSETQ. DNA of the CDR3: TGCGCCAGCAGCCCCGGACGGGGGAGCTCCTACGAGCAGTACTTC. Amino acid sequence: CASSPGRGSSYEQYF.

This clone was counted only a few times. The J gene is TRBJ2-1, the V gene TRBV3-1 (or the pseudogene TRBV3-2), with 8 positions matching TRBD2. Germline assignment: CDR1 LGHDT and CDR2 YNNKEL (reference sequence). This CDR3 spans 15 amino acids. J gave up 10 bases and V 2 bases, and 10 bases lay outside the gene matches. CDR3 sequence: CASSQPSGRGLEQFF. CDR3 nucleotide sequence: TGTGCCAGCAGCCAACCCAGCGGGAGAGGATTGGAGCAGTTCTTC.

The chain employs TRBV18 and TRBJ2-7; TRBD2 matches 13 bases. V dropped 5 bases and J dropped 9; count of bases not matched to a gene: 13. The CDR3 is 16 residues long. Looked up from germline, CDR1 is KGHSH and CDR2 is LQKENI. This chain's CDR3 is CASSSMAGLAGVPQYF. The CDR3 nucleotides read TGTGCCAGCTCATCCATGGCCGGACTAGCGGGAGTTCCGCAGTACTTC.

This clone appeared once. The gene calls are TRBV4-2 and TRBJ2-1; TRBD2 might be the D (6 bases). V lost 0 bases to trimming and J lost 9 bases, with 24 bases between them. CDR3 size: 18 residues. CDR1 LGHNA and CDR2 YNFKEQ come from the germline V gene. The CDR3 here is CASSQDYTSTLRSSEQFF. The CDR3 DNA follows: TGTGCCAGCAGCCAAGATTATACTAGCACGCTTCGCTCTAGTGAGCAGTTCTTC.

This rearrangement joins TRBV5-1 to TRBJ2-1; D remains ambiguous. CDR1 is SGHRS, CDR2 YFSETQ, per germline. The CDR3 is made up of 14 amino acids. Trimming left V 0 bases short and J 5 bases short, with 9 bases between. The CDR3 DNA is TGCGCCAGCAGCTTGGGGGTTAGCAACAATGAGCAGTTCTTC. It specifies CASSLGVSNNEQFF.

This chain uses TRBV5-8 with TRBJ2-2, with TRBD2 matching over 11 bases. The CDR3 length is 17 residues. Germline V gene data show CDR1 as SGHTS and CDR2 as YDEGEE. V was clipped by 2 bases and J by 6 bases; unmatched bases: 9. In DNA, the CDR3 is TGTGCCAGCAGCTTTACTAGCGGGAGTCAAGTCCCCGGGGAGCTGTTTTTT. Residues: CASSFTSGSQVPGELFF.

This clone was detected once. V and J are TRBV9 and TRBJ1-6; D not resolved. This CDR3 contains 15 residues. Germline CDR1 and CDR2: SGDLS and YYNGEE. Trimming removed 3 bases from V and 0 bases from J, with 7 bases in between. CDR3 nucleotides: TGTGCCAGCAGCGGAACATACTCCTATAATTCACCCCTCCACTTT. Amino acid sequence: CASSGTYSYNSPLHF. Drawing the rest from reference TRBV9 and TRBJ1-6, the complete variable domain is DSGVTQTPKHLITATGQRVTLRCSPRSGDLSVYWYQQSLDQGLQFLIQYYNGEERAKGNILERFSAQQFPDLHSELNLSSLELGDSALYFCASSGTYSYNSPLHFGNGTRLTVT.

The chain joins TRBV19 to TRBJ1-1; TRBD1 might be the D (5 bases). CDR3 length: 15 residues. With 5 bases removed from V and 2 bases from J, the gap between germline ends came to 15 bases. Germline V lookup: CDR1 LNHDA, CDR2 SQIVND (reference sequence). CDR3 protein: CASSGSTAGNTEAFF. CDR3 coding DNA: TGTGCCAGTAGTGGATCGACAGCAGGCAACACTGAAGCTTTCTTT. The whole variable domain, remainder taken from reference TRBV19 and TRBJ1-1, is DGGITQSPKYLFRKEGQNVTLSCEQNLNHDAMYWYRQDPGQGLRLIYYSQIVNDFQKGDIAEGYSVSREKKESFPLTVTSAQKNPTAFYLCASSGSTAGNTEAFFGQGTRLTVV.

The chain is built from TRBV12-3 or TRBV12-4 and TRBJ1-5, with TRBD1 matching over 7 bases. This CDR3 region has 13 residues. V gave up 5 bases and J gave up 5 bases; unmatched junction bases: 3. CDR3 residues: CASSPGTDQPQHF. Written as DNA, the CDR3 is TGTGCCAGCAGTCCGGGGACAGATCAGCCCCAGCATTTT.

This chain connects TRBV5-6 to TRBJ1-5, with D tentatively TRBD1 (6 bases). The CDR3 contains 13 residues. Trimming pared 4 bases from V and 7 bases from J, leaving 12 bases between. Germline-derived CDR1 and CDR2 are SGHDT and YYEEEE. CDR3 loop: CASSGGGGQPQHF. Written as DNA, the CDR3 is TGTGCCAGCAGCGGCGGGGGCGGGCAGCCCCAGCATTTT.

This clone was observed a single time. The rearrangement joins TRBV6-2 or TRBV6-3 to TRBJ2-7; weak D call: TRBD2 (5 bases). This CDR3 has 12 amino acids. Trimming removed 5 bases from V and 2 bases from J, with 7 bases in between. Germline values: CDR1 MNHEY, CDR2 SVGEGT. The CDR3 DNA reads as TGTGCCAGCAGTCAGAGGGCCTACGAGCAGTACTTC. This codes for CASSQRAYEQYF.

The chain couples TRBV7-6 to TRBJ2-2; TRBD2 matches at 8 bases. The CDR3 is 17 residues long. Germline CDR1 is SGHVS and CDR2 is FNYEAQ. V gave up 4 bases and J gave up 3 bases; unmatched junction bases: 10. The CDR3, as DNA: TGTGCCAGCAGCTCTGTCCCAGCGGGAGTAGACACCGGGGAGCTGTTTTTT. Its protein is CASSSVPAGVDTGELFF.

The chain links TRBV27 to TRBJ1-2, with D possibly matching TRBD1 (6 bases). The V gene lost 8 bases and the J gene lost 5 bases, with 12 bases spanning the gap. Germline CDR1 and CDR2: MNHEY and SMNVEV (reference sequence). This CDR3 is built from 12 residues. CDR3 bases: TGTGCCAGCTTCGGGGGGCTGTATGGCTACACCTTC. It is translated as CASFGGLYGYTF.

The V call is TRBV5-1, the J call TRBJ2-7, with TRBD1 matching over 8 bases. Unmatched junction bases numbered 8, after V lost 4 bases and J lost 2 bases. The CDR3 totals 15 residues. Looked up from germline, CDR1 is SGHRS and CDR2 is YFSETQ. Here the CDR3 DNA reads TGCGCCAGCAGCGGGAGTCAGGGGGCGGCCTACGAGCAGTACTTC. Residues: CASSGSQGAAYEQYF.

This clone has a handful of counts. The rearrangement links TRBV9 to TRBJ2-3; D is possibly TRBD1 (5 bases). The CDR3 loop spans 13 amino acids. Trimming stripped 3 bases from V and 4 bases from J, with 9 bases between. The germline gives CDR1 SGDLS, CDR2 YYNGEE. CDR3 coding DNA: TGTGCCAGCAGCGAGGGGTTCGCAGATACGCAGTATTTT. Its translation is CASSEGFADTQYF.

V and J are TRBV5-1 and TRBJ2-7, with 7 positions matching TRBD1. Germline assignment: CDR1 SGHRS and CDR2 YFSETQ. The trim removed 4 bases at V and 3 bases at J, leaving 4 bases unmatched. The CDR3 length is 13 residues. CDR3 coding DNA: TGCGCCAGCAGCCAGGGACAGCACTACGAGCAGTACTTC. Its translation is CASSQGQHYEQYF.

The V and J genes are TRBV27 and TRBJ1-1, with D perhaps matching TRBD1 (6 bases). V lost 2 bases and J 3 bases, leaving 13 bases between the germline ends. The CDR3 length is 15 residues. Germline CDR1 MNHEY, CDR2 SMNVEV (reference sequence). The CDR3 coding sequence is TGTGCCAGCAGTTTAGACAGGAGAGGGTACACTGAAGCTTTCTTT. Amino acids: CASSLDRRGYTEAFF.

The chain recombines TRBV5-1 with TRBJ2-1; D is undetermined. The germline gives CDR1 SGHRS, CDR2 YFSETQ. The CDR3 runs 15 residues. The ends were cut back, 0 bases at V and 4 bases at J, with 11 bases in the middle. CDR3 coding DNA: TGCGCCAGCAGCTTGGTGGCGGTAGGTTACAATGAGCAGTTCTTC. Translating gives CASSLVAVGYNEQFF.

The chain carries TRBV28 and TRBJ2-1; 11 bases align to TRBD1. J was trimmed by 4 bases and V by 3 bases; bases with no gene match: 11. The germline gives CDR1 MDHEN, CDR2 SYDVKM. The CDR3 contains 18 residues. The CDR3 bases are TGTGCCAGCAGTTTGTCGGGGGTAGGGACAGGGGGTTACAATGAGCAGTTCTTC. This codes for CASSLSGVGTGGYNEQFF. Looking up the rest from reference TRBV28 and TRBJ2-1 gives the full variable domain: DVKVTQSSRYLVKRTGEKVFLECVQDMDHENMFWYRQDPGLGLRLIYFSYDVKMKEKGDIPEGYSVSREKKERFSLILESASTNQTSMYLCASSLSGVGTGGYNEQFFGPGTRLTVL.

The V call is TRBV5-1, the J call TRBJ2-5; 8 bases line up with TRBD1. CDR3 length: 16 amino acids. The germline V gene encodes CDR1 SGHRS and CDR2 YFSETQ. V shed 5 bases, J shed 0 bases, and the junction held 9 bases outside the gene matches. DNA for the CDR3: TGCGCCAGCAGTAGCCGACGACAGGGGAACCAAGAGACCCAGTACTTC. It yields the protein CASSSRRQGNQETQYF.

The chain links TRBV19 to TRBJ2-3; D may be TRBD1 (6 bases). The CDR3 extends over 15 amino acids. Germline CDR1 reads LNHDA; CDR2 reads SQIVND (reference sequence). V lost 7 bases and J 6 bases, leaving 20 bases between the germline ends. The CDR3 region is CASNRGGILSDTQYF. CDR3 DNA sequence: TGTGCCAGTAACCGAGGGGGAATCTTGTCGGATACGCAGTATTTT. Drawing the rest from reference TRBV19 and TRBJ2-3, the complete variable domain is DGGITQSPKYLFRKEGQNVTLSCEQNLNHDAMYWYRQDPGQGLRLIYYSQIVNDFQKGDIAEGYSVSREKKESFPLTVTSAQKNPTAFYLCASNRGGILSDTQYFGPGTRLTVL.